This T cell receptor beta chain originates from a study of tumor-infiltrating lymphocytes in oesophageal squamous cell carcinoma. This clonotype is categorized as medium-sized. The CDR3 length is 16 residues. The V end lost 4 bases, the J end lost 2 bases, and 15 bases lay between the germline ends. Germline V gene lookup returns CDR1 LGHNA and CDR2 YNFKEQ. In TCRdb, the PCR reads were re-called with MiXCR into one record per CDR3 protein. The sample has approximately 20,000 distinct CDR3 sequences, around two fifths seen once. This clonotype was obtained from a male donor with esophageal squamous cell carcinoma. The chain has TRBV4-2 and TRBJ2-1; D is undetermined. Sequencing input: esophageal tumor tissue. The CDR3 spells CASSPDPRPPYNEQFF. In DNA, the CDR3 is TGTGCCAGCAGCCCGGACCCGAGACCCCCCTACAATGAGCAGTTCTTC.